This T cell receptor (beta chain) appears in the sequencing data of a study of blood T cell repertoires in COVID-19. Turning to the study itself: Samples came from the United States, Italy and Spain, spanning acute and convalescent COVID-19.

Authors' analysis steps: Amplification from reference gene primers served as the basis for estimated nucleated cell counts. Generated by immunoSEQ multiplex PCR, the TCRdb table keeps only in-frame clones and is missing some. Clone size and V and J calls were adopted from that table, with D and trimming inferred from the DNA. The sample has almost 80,000 clones, over 75% seen once. The CDR3 has 17 amino acids. Per germline, CDR1 SNHLY and CDR2 FYNNEI. V trimming: 10 bases; J trimming: 6 bases; junction bases outside the gene matches: 19. This chain connects TRBV2 to TRBJ2-7, with 12 positions matching TRBD1. The sequenced material came from peripheral blood. This sequence was found in a woman aged 80 or over with acute or convalescent COVID-19. The DNA of the CDR3 is TGTGCCACCCAAAAGGAGATATACCGGGACAGGGGGCCCGAGCAGTACTTC. It codes for CATQKEIYRDRGPEQYF.